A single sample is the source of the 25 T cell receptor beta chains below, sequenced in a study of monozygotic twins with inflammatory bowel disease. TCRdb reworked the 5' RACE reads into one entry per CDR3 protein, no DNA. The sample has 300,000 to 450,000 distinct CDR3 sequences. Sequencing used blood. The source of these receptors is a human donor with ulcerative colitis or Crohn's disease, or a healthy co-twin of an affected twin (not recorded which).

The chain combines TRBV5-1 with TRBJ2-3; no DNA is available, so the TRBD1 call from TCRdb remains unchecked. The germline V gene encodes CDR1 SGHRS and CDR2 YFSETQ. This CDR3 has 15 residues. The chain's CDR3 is CASSLAQGHTDTQYF. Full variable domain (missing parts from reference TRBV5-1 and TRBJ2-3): KAGVTQTPRYLIKTRGQQVTLSCSPISGHRSVSWYQQTPGQGLQFLFEYFSETQRNKGNFPGRFSGRQFSNSRSEMNVSTLELGDSALYLCASSLAQGHTDTQYFGPGTRLTVL.

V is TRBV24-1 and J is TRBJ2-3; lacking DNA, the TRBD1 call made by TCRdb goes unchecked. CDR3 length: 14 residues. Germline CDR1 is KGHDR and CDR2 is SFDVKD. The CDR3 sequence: CATSETGEGDTQYF.

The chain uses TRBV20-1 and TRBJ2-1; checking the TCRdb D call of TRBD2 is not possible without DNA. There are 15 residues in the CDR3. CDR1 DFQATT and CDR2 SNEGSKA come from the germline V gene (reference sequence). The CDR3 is CSIVGASGGYNEQFF.

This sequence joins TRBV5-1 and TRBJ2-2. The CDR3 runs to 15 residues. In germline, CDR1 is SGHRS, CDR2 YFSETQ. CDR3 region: CASSLGFQDTGELFF. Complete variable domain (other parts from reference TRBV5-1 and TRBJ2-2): KAGVTQTPRYLIKTRGQQVTLSCSPISGHRSVSWYQQTPGQGLQFLFEYFSETQRNKGNFPGRFSGRQFSNSRSEMNVSTLELGDSALYLCASSLGFQDTGELFFGEGSRLTVL.

CDR3 sequence reads: CASSEYNRGLNQPQHF. The chain carries TRBV6-1 and TRBJ1-5; as DNA is missing, the TRBD1 call by TCRdb cannot be tested. CDR3 length: 16 amino acids. Germline assignment: CDR1 MNHNS and CDR2 SASEGT.

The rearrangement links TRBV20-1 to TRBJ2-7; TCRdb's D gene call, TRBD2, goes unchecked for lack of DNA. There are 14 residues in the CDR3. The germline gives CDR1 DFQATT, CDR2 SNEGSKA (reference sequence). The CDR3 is CSAKGTRSSYEQYF.

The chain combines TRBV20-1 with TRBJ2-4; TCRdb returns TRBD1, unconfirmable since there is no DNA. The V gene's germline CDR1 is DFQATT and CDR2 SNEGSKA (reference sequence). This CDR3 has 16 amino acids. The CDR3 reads CSASHPGQGRKNMQYF.

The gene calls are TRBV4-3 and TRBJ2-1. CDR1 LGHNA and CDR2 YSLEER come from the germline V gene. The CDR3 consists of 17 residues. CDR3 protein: CASSQDVDKSSYNEQFF.

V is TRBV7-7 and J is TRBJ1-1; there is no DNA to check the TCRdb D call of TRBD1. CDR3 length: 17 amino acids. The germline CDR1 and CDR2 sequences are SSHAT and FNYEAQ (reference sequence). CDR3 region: CASSSQDGTEMNTEAFF.

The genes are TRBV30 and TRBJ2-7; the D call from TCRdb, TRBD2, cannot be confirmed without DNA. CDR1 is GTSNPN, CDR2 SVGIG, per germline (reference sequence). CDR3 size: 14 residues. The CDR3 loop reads CAWSVLGLIYEQYF.

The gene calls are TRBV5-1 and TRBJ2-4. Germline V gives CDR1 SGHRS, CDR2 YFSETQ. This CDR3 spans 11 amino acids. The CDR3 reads CASSLAQIQYF.

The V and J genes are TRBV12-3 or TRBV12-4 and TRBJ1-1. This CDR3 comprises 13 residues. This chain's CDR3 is CASSVVGNTEAFF.

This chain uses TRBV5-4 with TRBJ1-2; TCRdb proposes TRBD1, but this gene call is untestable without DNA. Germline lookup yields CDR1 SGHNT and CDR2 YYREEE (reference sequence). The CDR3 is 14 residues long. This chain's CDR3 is CASSLAQGASGYTF. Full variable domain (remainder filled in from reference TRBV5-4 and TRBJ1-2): ETGVTQSPTHLIKTRGQQVTLRCSSQSGHNTVSWYQQALGQGPQFIFQYYREEENGRGNFPPRFSGLQFPNYSSELNVNALELDDSALYLCASSLAQGASGYTFGSGTRLTVV.

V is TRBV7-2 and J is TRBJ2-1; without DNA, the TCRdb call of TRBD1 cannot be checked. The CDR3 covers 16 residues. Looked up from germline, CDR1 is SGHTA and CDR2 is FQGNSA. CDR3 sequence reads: CASSRDRVKSYNEQFF.

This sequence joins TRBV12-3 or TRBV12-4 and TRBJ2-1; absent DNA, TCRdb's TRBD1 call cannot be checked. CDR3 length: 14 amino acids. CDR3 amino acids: CASYPTGSYNEQFF.

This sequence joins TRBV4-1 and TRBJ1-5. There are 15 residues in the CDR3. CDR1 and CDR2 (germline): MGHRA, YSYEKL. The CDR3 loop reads CASSQDPAGTWAQHF.

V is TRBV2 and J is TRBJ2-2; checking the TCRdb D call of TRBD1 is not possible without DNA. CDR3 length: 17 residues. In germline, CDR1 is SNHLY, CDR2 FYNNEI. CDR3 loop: CASSEAMDRTNTGELFF.

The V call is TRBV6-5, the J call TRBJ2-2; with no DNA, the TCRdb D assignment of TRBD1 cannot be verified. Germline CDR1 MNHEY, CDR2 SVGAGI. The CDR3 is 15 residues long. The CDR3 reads CASSYRGPGTGELFF.

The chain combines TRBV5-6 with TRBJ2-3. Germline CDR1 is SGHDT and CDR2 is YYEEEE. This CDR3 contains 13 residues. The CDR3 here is CASSLVRTDTQYF.

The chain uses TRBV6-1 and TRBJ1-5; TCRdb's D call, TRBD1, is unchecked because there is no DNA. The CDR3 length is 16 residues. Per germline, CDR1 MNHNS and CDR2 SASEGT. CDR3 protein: CATKAGSVLRNQPQHF.

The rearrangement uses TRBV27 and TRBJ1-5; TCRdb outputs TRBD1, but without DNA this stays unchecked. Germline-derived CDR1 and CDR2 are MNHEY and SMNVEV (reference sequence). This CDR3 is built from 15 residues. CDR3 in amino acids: CASGRDRGGNQPQHF.

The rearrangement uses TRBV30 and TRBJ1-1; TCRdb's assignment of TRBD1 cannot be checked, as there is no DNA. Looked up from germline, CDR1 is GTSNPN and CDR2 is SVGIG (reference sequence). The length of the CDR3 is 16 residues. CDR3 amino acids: CAWSGTGRGMNTEAFF.

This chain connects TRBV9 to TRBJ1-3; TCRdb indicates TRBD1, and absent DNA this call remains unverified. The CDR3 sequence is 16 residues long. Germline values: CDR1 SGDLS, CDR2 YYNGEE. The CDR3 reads CASSVDQGRSGNTIYF.

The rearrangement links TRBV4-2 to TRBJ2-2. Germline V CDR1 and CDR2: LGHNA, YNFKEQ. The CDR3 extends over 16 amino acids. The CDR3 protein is CASSQEVGRNTGELFF.

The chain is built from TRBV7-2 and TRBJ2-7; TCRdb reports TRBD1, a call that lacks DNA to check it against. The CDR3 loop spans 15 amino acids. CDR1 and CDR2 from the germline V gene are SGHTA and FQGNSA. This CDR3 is CASSLEYSGPHEQYF. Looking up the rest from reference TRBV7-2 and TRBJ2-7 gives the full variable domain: GAGVSQSPSNKVTEKGKDVELRCDPISGHTALYWYRQSLGQGLEFLIYFQGNSAPDKSGLPSDRFSAERTGGSVSTLTIQRTQQEDSAVYLCASSLEYSGPHEQYFGPGTRLTVT.